Given below is one TCR beta chain in context. This clone appeared a few times. No cognate antigen has been identified for it. Nothing much larger sits one base from this clone, and base qualities are not available. The data stem from a study of beta chain features in type 1 diabetes (dated by TCRdb to the late 2010s). Background on the whole study: No differences in mean age, gender distribution, total cell number or subset yield were found between patients and healthy donors. Regulatory and stem cell-like memory subsets were isolated from only 8 patients and 8 healthy donors, whereas naive and central memory subsets came from all 30 or so donors. A total of some 100,000,000 sorted cells were examined across all samples, and the number of cells per subset was strongly correlated with RNA yield. The study compared TCRB repertoires of sorted circulating CD4+ T cell subsets between recently diagnosed type 1 diabetes patients and matched healthy donors. Overall study outcomes, separate from this receptor: Naive, central memory and regulatory TCRB repertoires appeared to be more alike among patients than among healthy donors. Type 1 diabetes patients showed a moderate but significant shortening of TCRB CDR3 length in all four CD4+ subsets. Shorter templates might be favored by PCR, yet because patient and control samples were amplified and corrected together, any such skew would affect both groups equally. Because the HLA sub-analyses included only small numbers of individuals, any influence of HLA type on TCRB rearrangement was left unresolved. Because cDNA was sequenced instead of genomic DNA, highly expressing activated cells could be over-represented, though the groups showed no difference in activation or CD3 levels. Fewer insertions and more nucleotide deletions at VDJ recombination sites were observed in patients with type 1 diabetes, implying thymic rearrangement abnormalities.

The germline V gene (reference sequence) gives CDR1 as LNHDA and CDR2 as SQIVND. V gives up 9 bases and J gives up 0 bases, and the segment between their germline ends measures 9 bases. The CDR3 runs 13 amino acids, cysteine and phenylalanine included. The retained sequence is limited to the CDR3, 39 bases, with the frame set at the first base. All of the isolated RNA was reverse transcribed with the High Capacity cDNA Reverse Transcription Kit, so expressed TCRB transcripts were sequenced. Deep immunoSEQ sequencing was performed on naive, central memory and regulatory T cell samples, with an average of approximately 4 million total reads per sample. Sorted cells were lysed in RLT buffer, and RNA was extracted using DNase-treated RNeasy Micro or Mini kits according to cell number. To prevent cross-contamination, every cell subset was processed on its own, while patient and healthy donor samples were processed together. The immunoSEQ multiplex PCR was used to amplify TCRB sequences from cDNA, yielding 87-bp fragments that span the CDR3 region. Sequencing of the amplicons was done on the Illumina HiSeq platform. The study's own analysis went as follows. PCR bias was corrected computationally using synthetic template baselines, and reads within Hamming distance 2 were collapsed, with unmergeable singletons discarded. Reads were aligned against IMGT to assign V, D and J genes, CDR3 length and insertions or deletions at six rearrangement sites. Within each subset, clonotype counts were normalized to sorted cell number, after which true diversity and Gini coefficients were computed with the tcR R package. Repertoire sharing was quantified using the overlap coefficient calculated on TCRB nucleotide sequences. As a proxy for the pre-selection repertoire, out-of-frame TCRB sequences from naive cells were analyzed. Held by TCRdb, this immuneACCESS table contains in-frame sequences only and omits some clones. Under half of the omission traces to an unresolved V gene where checked; the cause of the rest is unknown. The V and J calls and clone size come from that table; D and trimming were worked out from the DNA. Across this sample there are about 270,000 clones, with around an eighth seen only once. The ten top clones hold 0.017% of the sample.

A single peripheral blood draw of around 100 mL on average was collected from each donor into heparinised tubes. A BD FACSAria II and a panel including CD45RO, CCR7, CD25, CD127, CD95 and CD27 were used to sort naive, central memory, regulatory and stem cell-like memory CD4+ T cells. All sorted populations exceeded 95% purity. Right away, PBMCs were isolated by Lymphoprep density gradient centrifugation and were stained directly, with no culture step. So that batch effects would be minimized, each experiment stained and sorted samples in pairs, pairing one healthy donor with one patient. The rearrangement combines TRBV19 with TRBJ1-3; the best D guess is TRBD1, with 6 bases matching. Sequencing was carried out using naive CD4+ T cells from blood. The sample's cell subset or site label, decoded: true naive CD4+ T cells. This TCR was sampled from a man aged 25-45 years with type 1 diabetes. The nucleotide sequence reads as follows: TGTGCCAGCGGACAGCTCTCTGGAAACACCATATATTTT. Its protein is CASGQLSGNTIYF.